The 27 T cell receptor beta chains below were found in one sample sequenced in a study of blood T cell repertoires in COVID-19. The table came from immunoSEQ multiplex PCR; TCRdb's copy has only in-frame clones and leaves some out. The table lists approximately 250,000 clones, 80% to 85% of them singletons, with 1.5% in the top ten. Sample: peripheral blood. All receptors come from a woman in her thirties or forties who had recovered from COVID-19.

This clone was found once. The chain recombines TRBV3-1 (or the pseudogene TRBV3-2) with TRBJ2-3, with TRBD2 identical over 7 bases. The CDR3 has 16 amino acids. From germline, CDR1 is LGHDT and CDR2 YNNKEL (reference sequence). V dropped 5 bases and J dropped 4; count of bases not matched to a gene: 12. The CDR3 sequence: CASSSLPGGRADTQYF. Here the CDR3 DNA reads TGTGCCAGCAGCTCTCTCCCGGGGGGAAGGGCAGATACGCAGTATTTT.

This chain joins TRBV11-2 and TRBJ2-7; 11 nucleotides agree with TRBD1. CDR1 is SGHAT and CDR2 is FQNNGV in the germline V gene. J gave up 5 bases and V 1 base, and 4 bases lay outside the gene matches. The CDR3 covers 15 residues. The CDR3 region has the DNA TGTGCCAGCAGCTTAGCCCGGACAGGGGGCCACGAGCAGTACTTC. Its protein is CASSLARTGGHEQYF.

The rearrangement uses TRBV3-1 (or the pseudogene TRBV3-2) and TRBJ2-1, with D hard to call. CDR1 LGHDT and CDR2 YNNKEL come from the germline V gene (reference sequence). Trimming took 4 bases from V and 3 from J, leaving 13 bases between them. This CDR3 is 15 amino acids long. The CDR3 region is CASSPVSSFYNEQFF. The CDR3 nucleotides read TGTGCCAGCAGCCCCGTTAGTAGTTTCTACAATGAGCAGTTCTTC.

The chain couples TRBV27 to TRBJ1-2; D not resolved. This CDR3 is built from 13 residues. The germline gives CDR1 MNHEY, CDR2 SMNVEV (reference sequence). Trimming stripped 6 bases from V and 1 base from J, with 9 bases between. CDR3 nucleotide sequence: TGTGCCAGCAGCTTCCACAATAACTATGGCTACACCTTC. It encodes CASSFHNNYGYTF.

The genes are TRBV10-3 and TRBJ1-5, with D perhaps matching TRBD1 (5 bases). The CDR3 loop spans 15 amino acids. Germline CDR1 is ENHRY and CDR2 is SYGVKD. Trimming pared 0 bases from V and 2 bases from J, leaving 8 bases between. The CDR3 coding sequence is TGTGCCATCAGTGAGTCTTGGGGGGGCAATCAGCCCCAGCATTTT. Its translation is CAISESWGGNQPQHF.

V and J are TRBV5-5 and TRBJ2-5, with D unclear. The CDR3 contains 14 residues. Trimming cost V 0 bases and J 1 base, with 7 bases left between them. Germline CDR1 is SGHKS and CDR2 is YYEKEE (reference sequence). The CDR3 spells CASSLEAIQETQYF. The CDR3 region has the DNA TGTGCCAGCAGCTTGGAAGCGATCCAAGAGACCCAGTACTTC.

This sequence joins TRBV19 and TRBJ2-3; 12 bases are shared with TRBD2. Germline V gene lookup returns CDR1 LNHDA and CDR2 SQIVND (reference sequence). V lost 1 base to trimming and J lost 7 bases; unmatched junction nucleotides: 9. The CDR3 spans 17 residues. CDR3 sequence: CASSIALTSGGLNTQYF. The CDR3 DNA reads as TGTGCCAGTAGTATAGCGTTAACTAGCGGGGGGCTGAATACGCAGTATTTT.

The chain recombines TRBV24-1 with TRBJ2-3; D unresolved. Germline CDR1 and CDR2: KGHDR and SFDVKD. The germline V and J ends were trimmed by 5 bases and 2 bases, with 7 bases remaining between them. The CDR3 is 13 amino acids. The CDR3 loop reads CATSVGHTDTQYF. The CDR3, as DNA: TGTGCCACCAGTGTCGGTCACACAGATACGCAGTATTTT.

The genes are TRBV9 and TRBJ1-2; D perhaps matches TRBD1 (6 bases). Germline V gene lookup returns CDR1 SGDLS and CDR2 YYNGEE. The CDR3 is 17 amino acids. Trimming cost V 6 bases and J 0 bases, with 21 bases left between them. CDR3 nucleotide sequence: TGTGCCAGCACCAATACCAGGGGAAACAGAGCTAACTATGGCTACACCTTC. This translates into CASTNTRGNRANYGYTF.

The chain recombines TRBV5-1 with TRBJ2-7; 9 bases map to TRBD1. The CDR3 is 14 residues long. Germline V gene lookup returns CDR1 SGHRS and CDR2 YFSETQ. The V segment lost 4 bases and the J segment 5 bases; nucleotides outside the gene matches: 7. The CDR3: CASSQSGTGNEQYF. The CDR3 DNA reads TGCGCCAGCAGCCAATCCGGGACAGGGAACGAGCAGTACTTC.

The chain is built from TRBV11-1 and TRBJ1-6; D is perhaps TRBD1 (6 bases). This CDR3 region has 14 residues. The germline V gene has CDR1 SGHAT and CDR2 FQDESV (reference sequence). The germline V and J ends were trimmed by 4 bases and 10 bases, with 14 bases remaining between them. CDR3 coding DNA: TGTGCCAGCAGCTACGATACAGGGTACTCACCCCTCCACTTT. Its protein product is CASSYDTGYSPLHF.

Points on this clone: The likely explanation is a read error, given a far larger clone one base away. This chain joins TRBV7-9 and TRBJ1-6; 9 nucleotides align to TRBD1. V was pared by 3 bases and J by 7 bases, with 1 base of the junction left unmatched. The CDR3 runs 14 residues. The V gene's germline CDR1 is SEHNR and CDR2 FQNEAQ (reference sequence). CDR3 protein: CASSFGTGNSPLHF. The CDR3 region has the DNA TGTGCCAGCAGCTTCGGGACAGGGAATTCACCCCTCCACTTT.

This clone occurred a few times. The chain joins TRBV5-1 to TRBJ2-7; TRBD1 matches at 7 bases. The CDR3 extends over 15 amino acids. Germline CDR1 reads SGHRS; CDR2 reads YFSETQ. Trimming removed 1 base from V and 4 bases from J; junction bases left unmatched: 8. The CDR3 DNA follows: TGCGCCAGCAGCTTGTTGGGACAGTTGATGTACGAGCAGTACTTC. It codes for CASSLLGQLMYEQYF.

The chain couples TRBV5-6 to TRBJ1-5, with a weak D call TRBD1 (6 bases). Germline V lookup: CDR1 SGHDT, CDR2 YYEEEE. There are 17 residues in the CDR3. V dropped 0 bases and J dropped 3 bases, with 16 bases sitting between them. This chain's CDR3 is CASSLGGGGRLNQPQHF. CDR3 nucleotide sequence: TGTGCCAGCAGCTTGGGTGGGGGCGGCCGCCTCAATCAGCCCCAGCATTTT.

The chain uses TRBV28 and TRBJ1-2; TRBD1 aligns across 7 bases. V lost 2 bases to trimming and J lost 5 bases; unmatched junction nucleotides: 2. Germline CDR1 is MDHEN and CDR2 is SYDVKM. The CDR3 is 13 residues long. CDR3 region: CASSLGTEYGYTF. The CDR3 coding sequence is TGTGCCAGCAGTTTAGGGACAGAGTATGGCTACACCTTC.

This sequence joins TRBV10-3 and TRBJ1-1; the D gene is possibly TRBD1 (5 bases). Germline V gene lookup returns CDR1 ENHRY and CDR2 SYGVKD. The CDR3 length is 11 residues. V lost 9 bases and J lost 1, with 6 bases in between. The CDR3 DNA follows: TGTGCCATTCAGGGGAACACTGAAGCTTTCTTT. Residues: CAIQGNTEAFF.

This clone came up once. The CDR3 reads CASSLQGIQPQHF. The CDR3 nucleotides are TGTGCCAGCAGCTTGCAGGGTATTCAGCCCCAGCATTTT. This sequence joins TRBV5-5 and TRBJ1-5, with TRBD1 as a possible D gene (5 bases). CDR3 size: 13 residues. The germline V gene has CDR1 SGHKS and CDR2 YYEKEE (reference sequence). V shed 1 base and J shed 6 bases, with 8 bases lying between them.

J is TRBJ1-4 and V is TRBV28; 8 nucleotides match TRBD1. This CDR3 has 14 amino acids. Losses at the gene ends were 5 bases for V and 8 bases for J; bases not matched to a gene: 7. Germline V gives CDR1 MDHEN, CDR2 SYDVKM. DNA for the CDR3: TGTGCCAGCAGTGGACAGGGCGCGGGCGAAAAACTGTTTTTT. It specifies CASSGQGAGEKLFF.

In DNA form, the CDR3 reads TGTGCCAGCAGTGAATCGGAGGGAGCAGCTAAACCCCTCCACTTT. Protein product: CASSESEGAAKPLHF. The J gene is TRBJ1-6, the V gene TRBV6-1, with D hard to call. The V gene's germline CDR1 is MNHNS and CDR2 SASEGT. The CDR3 loop spans 15 amino acids. Trimming shortened V by 2 bases and J by 12 bases, and 17 bases separated the two germline ends.

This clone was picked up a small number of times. The CDR3 DNA reads as TGTGCCACCAGTGTTGGGACAGGGGATGGCTACACCTTC. Amino acids: CATSVGTGDGYTF. V and J are TRBV24-1 and TRBJ1-2, with 10 positions matching TRBD1. The junction had 2 bases not matched to a gene; V was cut back by 5 bases and J by 6 bases. Germline values: CDR1 KGHDR, CDR2 SFDVKD. This CDR3 is 13 amino acids long.

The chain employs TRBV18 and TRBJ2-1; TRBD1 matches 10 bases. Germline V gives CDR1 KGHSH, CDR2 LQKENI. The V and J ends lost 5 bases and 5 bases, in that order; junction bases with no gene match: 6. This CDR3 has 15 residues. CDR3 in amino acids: CASSTRQGANNEQFF. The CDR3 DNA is TGTGCCAGCTCAACTAGACAGGGGGCGAACAATGAGCAGTTCTTC.

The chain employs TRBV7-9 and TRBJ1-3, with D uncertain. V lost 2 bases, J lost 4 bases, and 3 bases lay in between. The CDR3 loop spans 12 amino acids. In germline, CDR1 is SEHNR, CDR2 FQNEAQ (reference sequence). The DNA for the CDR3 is TGTGCCAGCAGCTTACAGGGAAACACCATATATTTT. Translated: CASSLQGNTIYF.

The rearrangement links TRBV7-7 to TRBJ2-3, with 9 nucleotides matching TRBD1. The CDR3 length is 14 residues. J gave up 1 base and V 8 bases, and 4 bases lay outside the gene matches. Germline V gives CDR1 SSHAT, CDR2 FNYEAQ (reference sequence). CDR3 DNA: TGTGCCAGCTCCCGACAGGGGGGCACAGATACGCAGTATTTT. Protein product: CASSRQGGTDTQYF.

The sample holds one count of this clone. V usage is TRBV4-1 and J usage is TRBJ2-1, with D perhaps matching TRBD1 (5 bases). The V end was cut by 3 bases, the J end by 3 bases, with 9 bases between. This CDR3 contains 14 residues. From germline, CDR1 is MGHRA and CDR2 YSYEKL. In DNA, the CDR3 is TGCGCCAGCAGCCAGACAGAAGGCTACAATGAGCAGTTCTTC. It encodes CASSQTEGYNEQFF.

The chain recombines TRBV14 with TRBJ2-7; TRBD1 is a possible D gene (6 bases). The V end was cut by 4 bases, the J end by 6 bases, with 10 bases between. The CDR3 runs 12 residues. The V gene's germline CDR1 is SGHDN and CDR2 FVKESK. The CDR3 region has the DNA TGTGCCAGCAGCCCACAGGGAGTCGAGCAGTACTTC. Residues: CASSPQGVEQYF. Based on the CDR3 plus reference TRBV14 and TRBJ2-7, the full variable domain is EAGVTQFPSHSVIEKGQTVTLRCDPISGHDNLYWYRRVMGKEIKFLLHFVKESKQDESGMPNNRFLAERTGGTYSTLKVQPAELEDSGVYFCASSPQGVEQYFGPGTRLTVT.

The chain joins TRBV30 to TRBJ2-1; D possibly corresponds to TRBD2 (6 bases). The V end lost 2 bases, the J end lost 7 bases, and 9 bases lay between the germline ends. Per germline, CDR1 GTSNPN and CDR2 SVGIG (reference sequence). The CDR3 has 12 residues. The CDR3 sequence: CAWSRGANEQFF. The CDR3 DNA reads TGTGCCTGGAGTCGCGGGGCTAATGAGCAGTTCTTC.

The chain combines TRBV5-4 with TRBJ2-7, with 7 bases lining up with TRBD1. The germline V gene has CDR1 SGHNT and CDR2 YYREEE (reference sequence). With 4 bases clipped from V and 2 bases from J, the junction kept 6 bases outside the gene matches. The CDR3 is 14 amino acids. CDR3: CASSPGQVTYEQYF. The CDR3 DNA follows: TGTGCCAGCAGCCCCGGACAGGTTACCTACGAGCAGTACTTC. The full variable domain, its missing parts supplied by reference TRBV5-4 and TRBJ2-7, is ETGVTQSPTHLIKTRGQQVTLRCSSQSGHNTVSWYQQALGQGPQFIFQYYREEENGRGNFPPRFSGLQFPNYSSELNVNALELDDSALYLCASSPGQVTYEQYFGPGTRLTVT.